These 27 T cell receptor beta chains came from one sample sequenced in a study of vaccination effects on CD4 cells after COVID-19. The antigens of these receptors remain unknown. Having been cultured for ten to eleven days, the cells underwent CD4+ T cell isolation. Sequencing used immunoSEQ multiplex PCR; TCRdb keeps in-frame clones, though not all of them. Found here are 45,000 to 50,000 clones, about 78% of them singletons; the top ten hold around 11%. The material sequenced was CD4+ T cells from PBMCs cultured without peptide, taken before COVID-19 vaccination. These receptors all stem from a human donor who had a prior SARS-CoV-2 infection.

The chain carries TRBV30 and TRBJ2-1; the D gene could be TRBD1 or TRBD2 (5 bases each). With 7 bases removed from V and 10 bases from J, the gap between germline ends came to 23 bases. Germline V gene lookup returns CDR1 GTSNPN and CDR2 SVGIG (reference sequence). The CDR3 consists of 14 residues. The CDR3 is CAFETGTDFQEQFF. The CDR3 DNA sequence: TGTGCCTTCGAAACCGGGACGGACTTTCAGGAGCAGTTCTTC.

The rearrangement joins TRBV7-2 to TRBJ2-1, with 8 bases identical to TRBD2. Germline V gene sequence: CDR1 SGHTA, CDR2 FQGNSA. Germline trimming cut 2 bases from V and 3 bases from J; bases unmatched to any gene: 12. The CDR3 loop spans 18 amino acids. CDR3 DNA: TGTGCCAGCAGCTTAAGCCCAGCGGGAGAAATTCGCTACAATGAGCAGTTCTTC. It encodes CASSLSPAGEIRYNEQFF.

The CDR3 region has the DNA TGTGCCAGTAGTATTAACAAACAAGAGACCCAGTACTTC. The encoded protein is CASSINKQETQYF. The chain employs TRBV19 and TRBJ2-5; D not resolved. CDR1 and CDR2 from the germline V gene are LNHDA and SQIVND (reference sequence). The CDR3 runs 13 residues. Between the trimmed V and J ends, which lost 3 bases and 2 bases, there was a span of 7 bases.

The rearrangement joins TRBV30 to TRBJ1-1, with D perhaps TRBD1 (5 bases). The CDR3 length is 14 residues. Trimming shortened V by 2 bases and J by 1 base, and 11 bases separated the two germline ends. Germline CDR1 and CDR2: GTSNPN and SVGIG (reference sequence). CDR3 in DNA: TGTGCCTGGAGTCGGGGGTCCGGGAACACTGAAGCTTTCTTT. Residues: CAWSRGSGNTEAFF.

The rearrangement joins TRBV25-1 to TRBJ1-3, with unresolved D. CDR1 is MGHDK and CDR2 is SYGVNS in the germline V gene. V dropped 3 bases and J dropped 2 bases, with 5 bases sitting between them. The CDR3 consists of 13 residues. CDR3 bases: TGTGCCAGCAGTGAGCGGACTGGAAACACCATATATTTT. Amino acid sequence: CASSERTGNTIYF.

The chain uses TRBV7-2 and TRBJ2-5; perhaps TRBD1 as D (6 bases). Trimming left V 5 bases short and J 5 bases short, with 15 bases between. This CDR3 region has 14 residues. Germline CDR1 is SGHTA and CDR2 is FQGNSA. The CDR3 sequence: CASSPGQSYETQYF. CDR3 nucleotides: TGTGCCAGCAGCCCAGGACAGTCGTATGAGACCCAGTACTTC.

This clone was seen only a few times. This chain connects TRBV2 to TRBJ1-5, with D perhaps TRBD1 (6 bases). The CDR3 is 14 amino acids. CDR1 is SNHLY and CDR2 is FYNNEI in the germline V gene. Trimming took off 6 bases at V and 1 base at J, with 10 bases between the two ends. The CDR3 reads CASRQGLSNQPQHF. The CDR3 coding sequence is TGTGCCAGCAGGCAGGGGTTAAGCAATCAGCCCCAGCATTTT.

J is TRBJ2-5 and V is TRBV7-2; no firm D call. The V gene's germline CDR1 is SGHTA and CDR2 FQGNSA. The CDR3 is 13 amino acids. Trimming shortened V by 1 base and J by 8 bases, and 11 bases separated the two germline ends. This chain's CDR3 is CASSLGQLLTQYF. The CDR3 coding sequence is TGTGCCAGCAGCTTAGGGCAGTTGCTCACCCAGTACTTC.

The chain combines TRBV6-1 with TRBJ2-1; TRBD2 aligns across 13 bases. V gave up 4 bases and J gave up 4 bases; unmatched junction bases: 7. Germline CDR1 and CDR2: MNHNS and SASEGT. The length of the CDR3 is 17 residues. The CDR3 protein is CASSGTSGRAPYNEQFF. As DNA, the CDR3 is TGTGCCAGCAGTGGGACTAGCGGGAGAGCTCCTTACAATGAGCAGTTCTTC.

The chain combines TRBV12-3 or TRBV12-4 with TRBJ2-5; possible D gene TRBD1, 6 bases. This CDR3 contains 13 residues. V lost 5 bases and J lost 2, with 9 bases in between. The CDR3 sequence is CASSLDRQETQYF. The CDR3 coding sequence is TGTGCCAGCAGTCTGGACAGACAAGAGACCCAGTACTTC.

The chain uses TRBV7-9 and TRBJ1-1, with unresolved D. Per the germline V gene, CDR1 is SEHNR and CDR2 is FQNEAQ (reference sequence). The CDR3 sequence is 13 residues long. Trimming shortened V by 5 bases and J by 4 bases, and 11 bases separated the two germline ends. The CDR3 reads CASSLDTGTEAFF. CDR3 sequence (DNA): TGTGCCAGCAGCCTCGACACGGGCACTGAAGCTTTCTTT. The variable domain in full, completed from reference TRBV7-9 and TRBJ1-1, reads DTGVSQNPRHKITKRGQNVTFRCDPISEHNRLYWYRQTLGQGPEFLTYFQNEAQLEKSRLLSDRFSAERPKGSFSTLEIQRTEQGDSAMYLCASSLDTGTEAFFGQGTRLTVV.

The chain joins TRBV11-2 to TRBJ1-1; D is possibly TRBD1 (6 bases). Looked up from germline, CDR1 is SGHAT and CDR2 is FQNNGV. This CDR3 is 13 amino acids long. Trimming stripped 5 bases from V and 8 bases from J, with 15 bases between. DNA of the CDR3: TGTGCCAGCAGCCGCCTTGTGGGGGCCGAAGCTTTCTTT. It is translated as CASSRLVGAEAFF.

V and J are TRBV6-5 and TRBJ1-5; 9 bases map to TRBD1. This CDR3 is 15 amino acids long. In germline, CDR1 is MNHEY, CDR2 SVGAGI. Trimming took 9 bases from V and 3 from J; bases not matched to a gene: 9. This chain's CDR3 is CASKFGQGHNQPQHF. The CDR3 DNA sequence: TGTGCCAGTAAGTTTGGACAGGGGCACAATCAGCCCCAGCATTTT.

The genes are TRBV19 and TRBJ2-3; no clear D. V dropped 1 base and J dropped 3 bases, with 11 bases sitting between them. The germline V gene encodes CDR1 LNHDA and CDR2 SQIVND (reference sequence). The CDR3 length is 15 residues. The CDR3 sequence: CASSIATAATDTQYF. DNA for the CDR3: TGTGCCAGTAGTATAGCAACGGCAGCAACAGATACGCAGTATTTT.

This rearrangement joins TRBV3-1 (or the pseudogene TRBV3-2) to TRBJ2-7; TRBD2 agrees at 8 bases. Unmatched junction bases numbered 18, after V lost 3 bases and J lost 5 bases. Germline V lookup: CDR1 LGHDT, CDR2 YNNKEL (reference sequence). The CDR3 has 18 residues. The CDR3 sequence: CASSHLIDGVSGSHEQYF. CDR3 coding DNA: TGTGCCAGCAGCCACCTAATTGATGGAGTCAGCGGGAGCCACGAGCAGTACTTC.

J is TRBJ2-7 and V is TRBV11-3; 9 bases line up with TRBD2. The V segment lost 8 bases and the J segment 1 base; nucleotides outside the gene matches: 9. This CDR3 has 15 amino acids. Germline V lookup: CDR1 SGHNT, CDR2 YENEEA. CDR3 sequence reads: CASSIGLAGSYEQYF. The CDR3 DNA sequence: TGTGCCAGCTCTATAGGGCTAGCGGGGTCCTACGAGCAGTACTTC.

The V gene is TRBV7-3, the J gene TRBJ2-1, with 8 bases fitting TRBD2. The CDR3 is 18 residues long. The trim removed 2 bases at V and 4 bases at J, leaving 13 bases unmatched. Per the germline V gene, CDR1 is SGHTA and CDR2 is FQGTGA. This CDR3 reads CASSLQGSLLAEYNEQFF. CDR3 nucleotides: TGTGCCAGCAGCTTACAAGGTTCCTTACTAGCGGAGTACAATGAGCAGTTCTTC.

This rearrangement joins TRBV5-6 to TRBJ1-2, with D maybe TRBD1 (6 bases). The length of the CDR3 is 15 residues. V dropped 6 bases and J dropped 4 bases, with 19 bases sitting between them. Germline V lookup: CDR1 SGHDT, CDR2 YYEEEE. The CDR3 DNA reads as TGTGCCAGCAAATCCCTCGGGGGGCTTGGCTATGGCTACACCTTC. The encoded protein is CASKSLGGLGYGYTF.

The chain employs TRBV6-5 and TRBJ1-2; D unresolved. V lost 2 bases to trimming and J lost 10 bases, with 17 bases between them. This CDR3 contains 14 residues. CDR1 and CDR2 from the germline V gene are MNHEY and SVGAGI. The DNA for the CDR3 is TGTGCCAGCAGTTACCGTTACAAGATGGGATACTACACCTTC. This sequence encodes CASSYRYKMGYYTF.

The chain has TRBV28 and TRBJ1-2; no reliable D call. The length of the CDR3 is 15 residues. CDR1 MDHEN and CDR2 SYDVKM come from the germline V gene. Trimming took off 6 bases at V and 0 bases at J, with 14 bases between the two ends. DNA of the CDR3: TGTGCCAGCAGCCCCTGGGTGAGGGCTAACTATGGCTACACCTTC. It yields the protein CASSPWVRANYGYTF.

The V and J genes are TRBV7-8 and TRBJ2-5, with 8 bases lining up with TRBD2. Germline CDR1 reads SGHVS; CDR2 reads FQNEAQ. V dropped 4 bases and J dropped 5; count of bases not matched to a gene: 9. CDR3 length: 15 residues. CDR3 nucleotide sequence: TGTGCCAGCAGCTGGCCGGGACTAGGAGTGGAGACCCAGTACTTC. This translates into CASSWPGLGVETQYF.

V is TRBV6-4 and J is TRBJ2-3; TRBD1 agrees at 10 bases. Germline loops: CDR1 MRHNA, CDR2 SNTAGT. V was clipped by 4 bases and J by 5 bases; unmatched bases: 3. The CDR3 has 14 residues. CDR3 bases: TGTGCCAGCAGTGCCGGGACAGGGGAAGATACGCAGTATTTT. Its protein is CASSAGTGEDTQYF.

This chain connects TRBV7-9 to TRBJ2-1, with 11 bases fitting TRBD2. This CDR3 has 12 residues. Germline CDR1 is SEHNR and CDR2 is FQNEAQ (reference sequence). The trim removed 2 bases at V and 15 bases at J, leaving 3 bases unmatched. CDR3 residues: CASSLLAGGWFF. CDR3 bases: TGTGCCAGCAGCTTACTAGCGGGAGGATGGTTCTTC. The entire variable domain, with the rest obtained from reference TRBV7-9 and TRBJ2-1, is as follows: DTGVSQNPRHKITKRGQNVTFRCDPISEHNRLYWYRQTLGQGPEFLTYFQNEAQLEKSRLLSDRFSAERPKGSFSTLEIQRTEQGDSAMYLCASSLLAGGWFFGPGTRLTVL.

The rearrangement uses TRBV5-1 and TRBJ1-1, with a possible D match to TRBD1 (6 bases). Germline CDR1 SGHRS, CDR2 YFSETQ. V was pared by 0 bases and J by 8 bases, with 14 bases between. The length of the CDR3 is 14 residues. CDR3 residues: CASSLVHRVEEAFF. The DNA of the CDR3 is TGCGCCAGCAGCTTGGTGCACAGGGTTGAGGAAGCTTTCTTT.

CDR3 nucleotides: TGTGCCAGCAGCTTATCTATCGTCCCCCTGCCTCAGACGGACATTCAGTACTTC. Protein product: CASSLSIVPLPQTDIQYF. This sequence joins TRBV11-2 and TRBJ2-4; D remains unclear. Germline loops: CDR1 SGHAT, CDR2 FQNNGV. The ends were cut back, 2 bases at V and 8 bases at J, with 25 bases in the middle. The CDR3 covers 18 residues.

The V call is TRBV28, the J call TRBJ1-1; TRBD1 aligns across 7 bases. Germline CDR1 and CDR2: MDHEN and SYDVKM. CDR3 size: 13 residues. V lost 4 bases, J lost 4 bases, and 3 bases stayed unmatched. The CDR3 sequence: CASSSSGGTEAFF. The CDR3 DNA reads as TGTGCCAGCAGTTCCTCAGGGGGCACTGAAGCTTTCTTT.

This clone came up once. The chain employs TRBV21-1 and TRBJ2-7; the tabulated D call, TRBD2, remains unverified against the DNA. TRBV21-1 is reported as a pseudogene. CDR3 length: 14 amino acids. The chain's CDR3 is CASSKSGRPYEQYF. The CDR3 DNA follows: TGTGCCAGCAGCAAAAGTGGGAGGCCCTACGAGCAGTACTTC.